Following are 13 T cell receptor beta chains from one sample sequenced in a study of PD-1 blockade in classical Hodgkin lymphoma. Patients all relapsed after autologous stem cell transplantation, and there was variation in brentuximab vedotin exposure. The assay was immunoSEQ multiplex PCR, and TCRdb's table has in-frame clones only and misses some. The table lists more than 30,000 clones, around 90% of them singletons. The sample here was peripheral blood mononuclear cells (PBMCs), taken before the second cycle of nivolumab. The receptors originated from a human donor with classical Hodgkin lymphoma.

The chain is built from TRBV6-5 and TRBJ2-3, with D unclear. The CDR3 has 11 residues. CDR1 MNHEY and CDR2 SVGAGI come from the germline V gene. Trimming stripped 10 bases from V and 2 bases from J, with 7 bases between. This CDR3 is CATTNTDTQYF. The DNA for the CDR3 is TGTGCCACCACAAACACAGATACGCAGTATTTT.

For the CDR3, the DNA is TGTGCCAGCAGTTTTGGGACAGATCCATTCTATGGCTACACCTTC. Translation: CASSFGTDPFYGYTF. This chain connects TRBV27 to TRBJ1-2; 7 bases align to TRBD1. The V and J ends lost 3 bases and 4 bases, in that order; junction bases with no gene match: 8. Germline CDR1 is MNHEY and CDR2 is SMNVEV (reference sequence). This CDR3 contains 15 residues.

This chain links TRBV5-1 with TRBJ1-2, with D tentatively TRBD1 (5 bases). Trimming cost V 3 bases and J 2 bases, with 20 bases left between them. The CDR3 runs 17 residues. Germline assignment: CDR1 SGHRS and CDR2 YFSETQ. This CDR3 reads CASSSAGRLGGNYGYTF. CDR3 in DNA: TGCGCCAGCAGCTCCGCGGGGCGGCTAGGAGGCAACTATGGCTACACCTTC.

The genes are TRBV13 and TRBJ1-4; no definite D call. The CDR3 length is 12 residues. The V end was cut by 0 bases, the J end by 11 bases, with 7 bases between. Germline V CDR1 and CDR2: PRHDT, FYEKMQ (reference sequence). Here the CDR3 reads CASSLGDSKLFF. CDR3 nucleotides: TGTGCCAGCAGCTTAGGGGATAGTAAACTGTTTTTT.

This clone appeared a few times. The V gene is TRBV6-4, the J gene TRBJ2-2; 7 bases map to TRBD2. Per the germline V gene, CDR1 is MRHNA and CDR2 is SNTAGT. This CDR3 contains 15 residues. V gave up 4 bases and J gave up 0 bases; unmatched junction bases: 2. The CDR3 nucleotides are TGTGCCAGCAGTGCTGGGACTACGAACACCGGGGAGCTGTTTTTT. Encoded protein: CASSAGTTNTGELFF.

To note about this clone: The germline gene is not matched at one end of the junction; a read error may be the cause. The chain employs TRBV6-4 and TRBJ2-1; no clear D gene. The CDR3 contains 13 residues. Germline lookup yields CDR1 MRHNA and CDR2 SNTAGT. The DNA for the CDR3 is TGTGCCAGCAGTGACTCGGGGTACAGTGAGCAGTTCTTC. Translation gives CASSDSGYSEQFF.

The J gene is TRBJ1-5, the V gene TRBV6-1; maybe TRBD1 (6 bases). Germline CDR1 is MNHNS and CDR2 is SASEGT. The CDR3 has 13 amino acids. V was shortened by 6 bases and J by 5 bases, with 11 bases between the two germline ends. CDR3 sequence: CASRGGPYQPQHF. For the CDR3, the DNA is TGTGCCAGCAGGGGGGGGCCATATCAGCCCCAGCATTTT.

V gene TRBV5-4 combines with J gene TRBJ1-4; 9 positions match TRBD1. Germline lookup yields CDR1 SGHNT and CDR2 YYREEE (reference sequence). The J segment lost 2 bases and the V segment lost 4 bases, leaving 6 bases of the junction unmatched. This CDR3 region has 16 residues. This CDR3 is CASSPDRGVTNEKLFF. Here the CDR3 DNA reads TGTGCCAGCAGCCCGGACAGGGGAGTGACTAATGAAAAACTGTTTTTT.

V gene TRBV5-1 combines with J gene TRBJ2-2, with D possibly matching TRBD1 (6 bases). CDR3 length: 15 residues. The germline V gene has CDR1 SGHRS and CDR2 YFSETQ. Between the trimmed V and J ends, which lost 1 base and 1 base, there was a span of 8 bases. The CDR3 bases are TGCGCCAGCAGCTTGTCACAGGGGAACACCGGGGAGCTGTTTTTT. Its translation is CASSLSQGNTGELFF.

This rearrangement joins TRBV10-3 to TRBJ2-5; D gene uncertain. CDR3 size: 12 residues. Trimming shortened V by 3 bases and J by 2 bases, and 4 bases separated the two germline ends. In germline, CDR1 is ENHRY, CDR2 SYGVKD. The CDR3 loop reads CAISEGQETQYF. The CDR3 DNA is TGTGCCATCAGTGAAGGTCAAGAGACCCAGTACTTC.

The rearrangement links TRBV27 to TRBJ2-7, with D hard to call. The CDR3 runs 15 residues. Germline V gene data show CDR1 as MNHEY and CDR2 as SMNVEV (reference sequence). V gave up 2 bases and J gave up 6 bases, with 17 bases separating them. For the CDR3, the DNA is TGTGCCAGCAGTTTAAGAGTTCTTGGGTCGAGCGAGCAGTACTTC. Its protein is CASSLRVLGSSEQYF.

J is TRBJ2-6 and V is TRBV29-1; D is uncertain. This CDR3 region has 12 residues. The V gene lost 6 bases and the J gene lost 2 bases, with 5 bases spanning the gap. The germline V gene has CDR1 SQVTM and CDR2 ANQGSEA. The CDR3 DNA sequence: TGCAGCGTCCTCCCTGGGGCCAACGTCCTGACTTTC. Translating it yields CSVLPGANVLTF. Supplemented by reference TRBV29-1 and TRBJ2-6, the full variable domain reads SAVISQKPSRDICQRGTSLTIQCQVDSQVTMMFWYRQQPGQSLTLIATANQGSEATYESGFVIDKFPISRPNLTFSTLTVSNMSPEDSSIYLCSVLPGANVLTFGAGSRLTVL.

This chain uses TRBV9 with TRBJ2-1; 9 bases are a match to TRBD2. The CDR3 runs to 16 residues. Germline CDR1 reads SGDLS; CDR2 reads YYNGEE. V shed 0 bases and J 4 bases; nucleotides not matched to a gene: 5. The CDR3 DNA follows: TGTGCCAGCAGCGTAGTGTCCAGCGGGAGGTACAATGAGCAGTTCTTC. This encodes CASSVVSSGRYNEQFF.